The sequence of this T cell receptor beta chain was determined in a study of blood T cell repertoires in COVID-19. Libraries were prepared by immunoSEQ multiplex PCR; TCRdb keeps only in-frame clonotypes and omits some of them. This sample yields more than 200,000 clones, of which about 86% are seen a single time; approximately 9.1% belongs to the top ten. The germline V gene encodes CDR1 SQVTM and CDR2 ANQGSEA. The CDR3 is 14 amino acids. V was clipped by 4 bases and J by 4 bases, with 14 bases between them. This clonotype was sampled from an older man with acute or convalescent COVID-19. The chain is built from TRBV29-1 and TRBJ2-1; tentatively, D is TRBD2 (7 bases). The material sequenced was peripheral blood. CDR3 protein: CSVGWGGPYNEQFF. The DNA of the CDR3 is TGCAGCGTTGGTTGGGGGGGGCCATACAATGAGCAGTTCTTC.